The next 20 T cell receptor beta chains were all read from a single sample in a study of response to subunit inactivated influenza vaccine. TCRdb called the RT-PCR reads again in MiXCR, with one record for every CDR3 protein. The sample comprises some 200,000 distinct CDR3 sequences, about an eighth of which are singletons, and about 31% rests with the top ten. The data were also submitted as part of a second study, on T cells expressing NK-cell markers. That work contributes: Researchers built TCR beta cDNA using 5'RACE template switching with UMIs.

The sequenced sample was CD8+ T cells sorted from PBMCs, obtained 11 to 12 days after vaccination. The receptor set was obtained from a man in his fifties or sixties who received an inactivated influenza vaccine.

This clonotype was picked up a small number of times. The chain is built from TRBV7-6 and TRBJ2-1; TRBD2 matches 8 bases. This CDR3 is 16 amino acids long. V lost 1 base to trimming and J lost 1 base; unmatched junction nucleotides: 3. Germline V gene lookup returns CDR1 SGHVS and CDR2 FNYEAQ. CDR3 DNA sequence: TGTGCCAGCAGCTTAGATCGCGGGAGGTCCTACAATGAGCAGTTCTTC. It specifies CASSLDRGRSYNEQFF.

The chain has TRBV19 and TRBJ1-2, with D unresolved. There are 15 residues in the CDR3. Per germline, CDR1 LNHDA and CDR2 SQIVND (reference sequence). The V gene lost 6 bases and the J gene lost 3 bases, with 17 bases spanning the gap. The CDR3 coding sequence is TGTGCCAGTAGACCCCCCGCCGAGTATGACTATGGCTACACCTTC. Translation gives CASRPPAEYDYGYTF.

This clonotype was counted a few times. The chain has TRBV19 and TRBJ2-4; possibly TRBD1 or TRBD2 for D (5 bases each). This CDR3 is built from 17 residues. Germline assignment: CDR1 LNHDA and CDR2 SQIVND (reference sequence). Trimming took 0 bases from V and 0 from J, leaving 12 bases between them. In DNA, the CDR3 is TGTGCCAGTAGTATAGATGTTCATGGGGGAGCCAAAAACATTCAGTACTTC. This encodes CASSIDVHGGAKNIQYF.

Only a few counts were recorded for this clonotype. The V and J genes are TRBV10-3 and TRBJ1-5; D perhaps matches TRBD1 (6 bases). The germline CDR1 and CDR2 sequences are ENHRY and SYGVKD. V dropped 6 bases and J dropped 5 bases, with 14 bases sitting between them. This CDR3 comprises 14 residues. In DNA, the CDR3 is TGTGCCATCAGCCGACAGGCGGGTTATCAGCCCCAGCATTTT. As protein: CAISRQAGYQPQHF.

The chain is built from TRBV20-1 and TRBJ2-7, with 9 bases fitting TRBD2. The length of the CDR3 is 13 residues. J lost 2 bases, V lost 6 bases, and 5 bases had no gene match. Germline CDR1 is DFQATT and CDR2 is SNEGSKA (reference sequence). As DNA, the CDR3 is TGCAGTGCAGGGCGGGGGGGACCCTACGAGCAGTACTTC. It codes for CSAGRGGPYEQYF.

Ten or more counts support this clonotype. J is TRBJ2-2 and V is TRBV5-1; 8 bases are shared with TRBD1. The CDR3 has 16 amino acids. Germline lookup yields CDR1 SGHRS and CDR2 YFSETQ. J gave up 4 bases and V 5 bases, and 10 bases lay outside the gene matches. The CDR3 sequence is CASRATGTGLTGELFF. The CDR3 bases are TGCGCCAGCAGAGCGACCGGGACAGGTCTCACCGGGGAGCTGTTTTTT.

This clonotype was picked up a small number of times. For the CDR3, the DNA is TGTGCCAGCAGCCGGACAACTCCTCCCTACAATGAGCAGTTCTTC. Protein sequence: CASSRTTPPYNEQFF. This sequence joins TRBV7-6 and TRBJ2-1; weak D call: TRBD1 (5 bases). CDR1 and CDR2 (germline): SGHVS, FNYEAQ. V gave up 5 bases and J gave up 2 bases, with 13 bases separating them. This CDR3 spans 15 amino acids.

This clonotype was detected only a few times. This rearrangement joins TRBV20-1 to TRBJ2-7; no firm D call. V lost 6 bases and J 3 bases, leaving 12 bases between the germline ends. Germline V gene lookup returns CDR1 DFQATT and CDR2 SNEGSKA (reference sequence). This CDR3 has 12 amino acids. The CDR3 reads CSAPMWDYEQYF. The CDR3 DNA reads TGCAGTGCCCCGATGTGGGACTACGAGCAGTACTTC.

This CDR3 reads CASSLWGRNSNQPQHF. Here the CDR3 DNA reads TGTGCCAGCAGTTTATGGGGCAGGAATAGCAATCAGCCCCAGCATTTT. The V gene is TRBV28, the J gene TRBJ1-5; D uncertain. The CDR3 runs 16 residues. Trimming cost V 0 bases and J 0 bases, with 9 bases left between them. Germline assignment: CDR1 MDHEN and CDR2 SYDVKM.

The chain links TRBV15 to TRBJ2-1; D could derive from TRBD1 or TRBD2 (6 bases each). V was trimmed by 0 bases and J by 4 bases, leaving 16 bases between them. The germline gives CDR1 LNHNV, CDR2 YYDKDF (reference sequence). This CDR3 has 17 amino acids. As DNA, the CDR3 is TGTGCCACCAGCAGAGATAGGGGGGATAGTAGTTACAATGAGCAGTTCTTC. The encoded protein is CATSRDRGDSSYNEQFF.

This chain joins TRBV28 and TRBJ2-3; tentatively, D is TRBD2 (6 bases). The CDR3 covers 13 residues. Trimming pared 6 bases from V and 4 bases from J, leaving 11 bases between. Per germline, CDR1 MDHEN and CDR2 SYDVKM. The CDR3: CASRPTGADTQYF. The DNA for the CDR3 is TGTGCCAGCAGGCCCACGGGGGCAGATACGCAGTATTTT.

This clonotype was seen more than once but under ten times. The chain links TRBV28 to TRBJ2-7; D possibly uses TRBD1 or TRBD2 (5 bases each). The CDR3 length is 14 residues. V lost 3 bases and J lost 6, with 15 bases in between. The germline gives CDR1 MDHEN, CDR2 SYDVKM. Here the CDR3 DNA reads TGTGCCAGCAGTTTCCCCGACTTGAGGGGCGAGCAGTACTTC. Protein product: CASSFPDLRGEQYF.

The chain uses TRBV7-2 and TRBJ2-7; D call uncertain. Germline CDR1 is SGHTA and CDR2 is FQGNSA. The CDR3 contains 17 residues. Trimming removed 0 bases at V and 4 bases at J, with 19 bases between. The CDR3 DNA reads TGTGCCAGCAGCTTAGCGTCTGGGCGAATGGGTTTTTACGAGCAGTACTTC. It yields the protein CASSLASGRMGFYEQYF.

The V and J genes are TRBV6-5 and TRBJ2-1, with unresolved D. The CDR3 consists of 13 residues. Germline loops: CDR1 MNHEY, CDR2 SVGAGI. Trimming removed 0 bases at V and 7 bases at J, with 7 bases between. The CDR3 nucleotides read TGTGCCAGCAGTTACTCGTCCATTAATGAGCAGTTCTTC. As protein: CASSYSSINEQFF.

The chain uses TRBV7-6 and TRBJ2-7; 8 bases are shared with TRBD1. This CDR3 has 14 amino acids. V shed 5 bases, J shed 5 bases, and the junction held 8 bases outside the gene matches. CDR1 and CDR2 from the germline V gene are SGHVS and FNYEAQ. The CDR3 nucleotides are TGTGCCAGCAGCCCCTGGACAGGGTCTGACGAGCAGTACTTC. It encodes CASSPWTGSDEQYF.

In this sample, this clonotype turned up a few times. The genes are TRBV28 and TRBJ2-3; possibly TRBD1 or TRBD2 for D (5 bases each). This CDR3 spans 17 amino acids. Germline CDR1 and CDR2: MDHEN and SYDVKM. The ends were cut back, 5 bases at V and 2 bases at J, with 20 bases in the middle. The CDR3 region has the DNA TGTGCCAGCAGTCCCCTTGACGGGGACCCTTTCACAGATACGCAGTATTTT. The encoded protein is CASSPLDGDPFTDTQYF.

The sample holds a few counts of this clonotype. The CDR3 here is CASRPLGGKAFF. CDR3 DNA: TGTGCCAGCAGACCCCTGGGGGGGAAAGCTTTCTTT. V gene TRBV4-2 combines with J gene TRBJ1-1; the D gene is possibly TRBD1 (5 bases). V was pared by 6 bases and J by 9 bases, with 14 bases between. This CDR3 contains 12 residues. Germline-derived CDR1 and CDR2 are LGHNA and YNFKEQ.

This clonotype was observed a few times. J is TRBJ2-3 and V is TRBV30; D gene ambiguous. Germline CDR1 GTSNPN, CDR2 SVGIG (reference sequence). The CDR3 loop spans 11 amino acids. Deletions cut 0 bases from V and 7 bases from J, with 5 bases between. Here the CDR3 DNA reads TGTGCCTGGAGTGTTCCCCATACGCAGTATTTT. As protein: CAWSVPHTQYF. The whole variable domain, remainder taken from reference TRBV30 and TRBJ2-3, is SQTIHQWPATLVQPVGSPLSLECTVEGTSNPNLYWYRQAAGRGLQLLFYSVGIGQISSEVPQNLSASRPQDRQFILSSKKLLLSDSGFYLCAWSVPHTQYFGPGTRLTVL.

The chain recombines TRBV20-1 with TRBJ1-1; D unresolved. The germline V gene has CDR1 DFQATT and CDR2 SNEGSKA (reference sequence). The CDR3 loop spans 13 amino acids. The V end lost 3 bases, the J end lost 0 bases, and 8 bases lay between the germline ends. The DNA of the CDR3 is TGCAGTGCTAGGAACAGTGTGAACACTGAAGCTTTCTTT. Residues: CSARNSVNTEAFF.

This chain uses TRBV7-8 with TRBJ2-1; 8 bases are a match to TRBD2. This CDR3 is 16 amino acids long. Germline CDR1 and CDR2: SGHVS and FQNEAQ. J lost 8 bases, V lost 5 bases, and 14 bases had no gene match. CDR3 in amino acids: CASSLWTSFSNDEQFF. In DNA form, the CDR3 reads TGTGCCAGCAGCCTCTGGACTAGCTTTAGTAACGATGAGCAGTTCTTC.